This TCR beta chain was sequenced in a study of T-cell memory formation after mild COVID-19. Germline assignment: CDR1 LGHDT and CDR2 YNNKEL (reference sequence). Unmatched junction bases numbered 0, after V lost 4 bases and J lost 3 bases. The CDR3 runs 13 residues. This clonotype was counted at least ten times. TCRdb called the 5' RACE reads again in MiXCR, with one record for every CDR3 protein. In the table there are 430,000 or so distinct CDR3 sequences, roughly 23% of which are singletons. Sequencing was performed on PBMCs or a T cell subset sorted from them (not recorded which). This rearrangement joins TRBV3-1 to TRBJ2-7; 10 bases line up with TRBD2. The sequence derives from an adult woman who had mild COVID-19 (a few samples of this study predate the infection). Cell type and time point are not known. CDR3: CASSRTSGYEQYF. CDR3 nucleotide sequence: TGTGCCAGCAGCCGGACTAGCGGCTACGAGCAGTACTTC.